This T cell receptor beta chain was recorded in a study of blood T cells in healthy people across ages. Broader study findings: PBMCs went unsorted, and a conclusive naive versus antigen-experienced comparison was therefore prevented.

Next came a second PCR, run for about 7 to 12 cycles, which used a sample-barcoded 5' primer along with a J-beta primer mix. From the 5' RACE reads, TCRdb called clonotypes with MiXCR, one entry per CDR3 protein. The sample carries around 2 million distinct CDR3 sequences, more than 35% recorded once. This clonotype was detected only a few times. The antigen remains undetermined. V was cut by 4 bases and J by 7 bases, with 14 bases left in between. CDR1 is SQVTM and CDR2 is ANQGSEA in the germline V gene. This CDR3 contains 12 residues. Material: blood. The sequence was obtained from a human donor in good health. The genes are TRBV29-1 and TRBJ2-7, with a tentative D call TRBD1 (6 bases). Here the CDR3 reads CSVANQGREQYF. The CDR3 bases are TGCAGCGTTGCAAATCAGGGGAGAGAGCAGTACTTC.